Sequencing of this TCR beta chain was carried out in a study of blood T cell repertoires in COVID-19. Background on the study: The cDNA or gDNA used as material had been derived from T cells, B-cell-depleted T cells, or PBMCs.

Individuals drawn from approximately 22 US areas were roughly 18 to 100 years old. Allocation to cohorts depended on clinical history reported by the participants. This CDR3 has 16 residues. Germline CDR1 is SGDLS and CDR2 is YYNGEE. J lost 4 bases, V lost 1 base, and 8 bases had no gene match. Methods used by the authors: From reference gene primer amplification, estimates of nucleated cell counts were derived. Here immunoSEQ multiplex PCR was the method, and the copy in TCRdb shows in-frame clones only, minus some. V and J calls and clone size are those listed in that table; D and trimming were worked out from the DNA. This sample yields around 200,000 clones, of which approximately 85% are seen a single time; roughly 6.2% belongs to the top ten.

The J gene is TRBJ2-5, the V gene TRBV9; 9 bases are a match to TRBD1. Sequencing was carried out using PBMCs or T cells enriched from blood (not recorded which). The clonotype was recovered from a man aged 35-49 years who had recovered from COVID-19. The CDR3 region is CASSVRPTGGAETQYF. The DNA of the CDR3 is TGTGCCAGCAGCGTAAGACCCACAGGGGGCGCAGAGACCCAGTACTTC. Based on the CDR3 plus reference TRBV9 and TRBJ2-5, the full variable domain is DSGVTQTPKHLITATGQRVTLRCSPRSGDLSVYWYQQSLDQGLQFLIQYYNGEERAKGNILERFSAQQFPDLHSELNLSSLELGDSALYFCASSVRPTGGAETQYFGPGTRLLVL.